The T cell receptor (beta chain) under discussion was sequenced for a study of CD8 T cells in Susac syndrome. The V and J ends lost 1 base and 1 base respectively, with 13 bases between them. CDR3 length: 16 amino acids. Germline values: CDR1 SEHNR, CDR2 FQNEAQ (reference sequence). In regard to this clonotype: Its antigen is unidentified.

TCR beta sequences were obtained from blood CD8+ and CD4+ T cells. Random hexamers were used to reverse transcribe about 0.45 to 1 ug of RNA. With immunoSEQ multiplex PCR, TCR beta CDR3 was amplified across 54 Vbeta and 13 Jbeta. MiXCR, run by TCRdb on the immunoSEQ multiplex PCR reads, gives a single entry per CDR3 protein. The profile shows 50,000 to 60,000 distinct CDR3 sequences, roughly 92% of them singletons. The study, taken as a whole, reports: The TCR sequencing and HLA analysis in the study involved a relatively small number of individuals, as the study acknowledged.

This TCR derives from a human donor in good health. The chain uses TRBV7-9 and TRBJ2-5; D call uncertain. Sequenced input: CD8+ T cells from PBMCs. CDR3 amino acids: CASSLGWLSSQETQYF. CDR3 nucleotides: TGTGCCAGCAGCTTAGGCTGGCTCTCTTCCCAAGAGACCCAGTACTTC.